The table lists the clone carrying this T cell receptor (beta chain) with many counts. The data were produced by immunoSEQ multiplex PCR, yet TCRdb's version contains in-frame clones alone and is incomplete. The sample includes 150,000 or so clones, around 80% of them seen just once. Germline lookup yields CDR1 LNHDA and CDR2 SQIVND (reference sequence). V shed 7 bases and J 7 bases; nucleotides not matched to a gene: 12. This CDR3 is built from 15 residues. The data were taken from a study of blood T cell repertoires in COVID-19. The rearrangement uses TRBV19 and TRBJ2-2, with TRBD1 matching over 7 bases. This sequence originates from a woman between 65 and 79 years old with acute or convalescent COVID-19. Sequenced sample: peripheral blood. The CDR3 is CASKLEQGINGELFF. CDR3 coding DNA: TGTGCCAGTAAGCTCGAACAGGGGATTAACGGGGAGCTGTTTTTT.